The 6 T cell receptor beta chains reported below all come from one sample, sequenced in a study of blood T cell repertoires in COVID-19. This table comes from immunoSEQ multiplex PCR, and its TCRdb copy is limited to in-frame clones, with some not included. The sample consists of 150,000 to 200,000 clones, 80% to 85% of them appearing once. Sequencing input: PBMCs or T cells enriched from blood (not recorded which). The receptors here all came from a man in his forties who had recovered from COVID-19.

In its sample, this clone was seen a few times. Other DNA sequences in the sample encode the same CDR3. J is TRBJ1-2 and V is TRBV7-2; no reliable D call. CDR1 is SGHTA, CDR2 FQGNSA, per germline. The V gene lost 0 bases and the J gene lost 2 bases, with 10 bases spanning the gap. This CDR3 is built from 15 residues. The CDR3 DNA reads TGTGCCAGCAGCTTAGCGGTGGCCGGGAACTATGGCTACACCTTC. It codes for CASSLAVAGNYGYTF.

The chain couples TRBV4-3 to TRBJ1-1; 7 bases agree with TRBD1. CDR1 is LGHNA and CDR2 is YSLEER in the germline V gene. V lost 1 base to trimming and J lost 4 bases; unmatched junction nucleotides: 9. This CDR3 spans 16 amino acids. The CDR3 spells CASSQVTGSWVTEAFF. In DNA form, the CDR3 reads TGCGCCAGCAGCCAAGTGACAGGGTCGTGGGTCACTGAAGCTTTCTTT.

The rearrangement links TRBV7-9 to TRBJ2-1; 10 nucleotides align to TRBD2. The CDR3 sequence is 15 residues long. CDR1 is SEHNR and CDR2 is FQNEAQ in the germline V gene (reference sequence). V shed 4 bases, J shed 2 bases, and the junction held 2 bases outside the gene matches. The CDR3 DNA follows: TGTGCCAGCAGCTATCTAGCGGGGGCCTACAATGAGCAGTTCTTC. Protein: CASSYLAGAYNEQFF.

With respect to this clone: This sample also contains other DNA sequences that code for the same CDR3. The chain couples TRBV11-2 to TRBJ2-7; 9 bases are a match to TRBD2. This CDR3 is built from 15 residues. V shed 0 bases, J shed 1 base, and the junction held 1 base outside the gene matches. Looked up from germline, CDR1 is SGHAT and CDR2 is FQNNGV. CDR3 nucleotides: TGTGCCAGCAGCTTAGAAGCGGGGGGATCCTACGAGCAGTACTTC. As protein: CASSLEAGGSYEQYF.

The chain employs TRBV11-2 and TRBJ2-3; D is undetermined. CDR1 and CDR2 from the germline V gene are SGHAT and FQNNGV. The CDR3 runs 14 residues. V was shortened by 1 base and J by 5 bases, with 10 bases between the two germline ends. In nucleotides, the CDR3 is TGTGCCAGCAGCTTAGCCTCCAGGATAGATACGCAGTATTTT. Protein sequence: CASSLASRIDTQYF. The whole variable domain, remainder taken from reference TRBV11-2 and TRBJ2-3, is EAGVAQSPRYKIIEKRQSVAFWCNPISGHATLYWYQQILGQGPKLLIQFQNNGVVDDSQLPKDRFSAERLKGVDSTLKIQPAKLEDSAVYLCASSLASRIDTQYFGPGTRLTVL.

The chain couples TRBV2 to TRBJ2-2; tentative D call: TRBD1 (6 bases). The CDR3 contains 14 residues. With 0 bases removed from V and 6 bases from J, the gap between germline ends came to 8 bases. Germline V gene lookup returns CDR1 SNHLY and CDR2 FYNNEI. The CDR3 region is CASSEAGGAGELFF. DNA for the CDR3: TGTGCCAGCAGTGAAGCTGGGGGCGCCGGGGAGCTGTTTTTT. Full variable domain (rest looked up from reference TRBV2 and TRBJ2-2): EPEVTQTPSHQVTQMGQEVILRCVPISNHLYFYWYRQILGQKVEFLVSFYNNEISEKSEIFDDQFSVERPDGSNFTLKIRSTKLEDSAMYFCASSEAGGAGELFFGEGSRLTVL.